This paragraph reports one TCR beta chain. Its antigen remains unidentified. The sample is drawn from a study of Ad26.COV2.S vaccination and SARS-CoV-2 variants. Across the study: Donor joined the COV1001 Ad26.COV2.S trial arm. General study points: Compared with placebo recipients, vaccine recipients had higher spike-specific TCR breadth. Following vaccination, spike-specific CD8+ and CD4+ T cell responses reportedly exhibited substantial breadth. It was found that vaccine and placebo recipients had similar non-spike TCR breadth.

The table came from immunoSEQ multiplex PCR; TCRdb's copy has only in-frame clones and leaves some out. The sample holds more than 300,000 clones; 70% to 90% are singletons and the top ten take 2% to 2.5%. Noted treatment: 15 to 20 received Ad26.COV2.S at low or high dose, single or two shots; roughly five received placebo; per-sample allocation not given. All samples were drawn on day 63, counting from the first vaccine or placebo injection. The TCR sequence derives from a person aged 18-60 years who received the Ad26.COV2.S COVID-19 vaccine or a placebo. The sequencing here drew on peripheral blood, taken in a trial of Ad26.COV2.S vaccine versus placebo.

The CDR3 protein is CASSSGLISSTNEKLFF. The CDR3 DNA is TGTGCCAGCAGCTCCGGGCTCATCTCTAGCACTAATGAAAAACTGTTTTTT. The chain carries TRBV5-6 and TRBJ1-4; D is undetermined. Trimming left V 3 bases short and J 2 bases short, with 17 bases between. The CDR3 has 17 amino acids. The germline gives CDR1 SGHDT, CDR2 YYEEEE.